Listed below are T cell receptor beta chains from one sample, sequenced in a study of early T cells in non-severe SARS-CoV-2 infection. TCRdb reanalysed the 5' RACE reads using MiXCR and keeps one entry per CDR3 protein. This table has around 83,000 distinct CDR3 sequences, around 12% appearing once. This material consisted of whole blood, taken at baseline. These receptors all stem from an adult who was a healthcare worker with PCR-confirmed SARS-CoV-2 infection or an uninfected control (not recorded which). The CDR3 runs from the conserved cysteine through the conserved F or W. Each record gives: clone size, V gene, J gene, D gene, CDR3 DNA, CDR3 protein. D genes are given only for firm matches. A clone size is listed for some rows: how often the clone was seen (once, few, many), or a class if it is expanded.

clone_size: -; v_call: TRBV28; j_call: TRBJ2-4; d_call: -; cdr3_nt: TGTGCCAGCAGTTTTAGTCTGGGGTTAAGGCACATTCAGTACTTC; cdr3_aa: CASSFSLGLRHIQYF
clone_size: many; v_call: TRBV27; j_call: TRBJ1-2; d_call: TRBD1; cdr3_nt: TGTGCCAGCAGAACCCTGGGCAGGGGGCATGGCTACACCTTC; cdr3_aa: CASRTLGRGHGYTF
clone_size: -; v_call: TRBV11-3; j_call: TRBJ2-1; d_call: -; cdr3_nt: TGTGCCAGCAGCTTAGGCGAGCGGAACAATGAGCAGTTCTTC; cdr3_aa: CASSLGERNNEQFF
clone_size: many; v_call: TRBV1; j_call: TRBJ2-3; d_call: -; cdr3_nt: TGCACCAGCAGCCAAGCGATCCCTATTAGAGCGGGATTCACAGATACGCAGTATTTT; cdr3_aa: CTSSQAIPIRAGFTDTQYF
clone_size: many; v_call: TRBV2; j_call: TRBJ2-7; d_call: TRBD1; cdr3_nt: TGTGCCAGCAGAACCAACCGGGACAGTGTACTTGAGCAGTACTTC; cdr3_aa: CASRTNRDSVLEQYF
clone_size: -; v_call: TRBV13; j_call: TRBJ2-7; d_call: TRBD1; cdr3_nt: TGTGCCAGCAGCCCCCGACAGGGCGGATCCTACGAGCAGTACTTC; cdr3_aa: CASSPRQGGSYEQYF
clone_size: many; v_call: TRBV28; j_call: TRBJ2-3; d_call: -; cdr3_nt: TGTGCCAGCAGTACACCAGGAGGGGCAGATACGCAGTATTTT; cdr3_aa: CASSTPGGADTQYF
clone_size: many; v_call: TRBV12-3/TRBV12-4; j_call: TRBJ1-5; d_call: -; cdr3_nt: TGTGCCAGCAGTCTTGGGTCACAGGGAGGGGATCAGCCCCAGCATTTT; cdr3_aa: CASSLGSQGGDQPQHF
clone_size: once; v_call: TRBV9; j_call: TRBJ2-1; d_call: TRBD2; cdr3_nt: TGTGCCAGCAGCGTGGTAGCGGGAGCATATGAGCAGTTCTTC; cdr3_aa: CASSVVAGAYEQFF
clone_size: few; v_call: TRBV11-3; j_call: TRBJ2-4; d_call: -; cdr3_nt: TGTGCCAGCAGCTTAGGGTGGCGGAGCCTAGCCAAAAACATTCAGTACTTC; cdr3_aa: CASSLGWRSLAKNIQYF
clone_size: -; v_call: TRBV6-1; j_call: TRBJ1-3; d_call: TRBD1; cdr3_nt: TGTGCCAGCCGAGGACAGGGGGTCTCTGGAAACACCATATATTTT; cdr3_aa: CASRGQGVSGNTIYF
clone_size: few; v_call: TRBV27; j_call: TRBJ1-1; d_call: -; cdr3_nt: TGTGCCAGCAGTTATGGACAGCTGAACACTGAAGCTTTCTTT; cdr3_aa: CASSYGQLNTEAFF
clone_size: few; v_call: TRBV20-1; j_call: TRBJ2-1; d_call: TRBD2; cdr3_nt: TGCAGTGCTTTAGCGGGCTCCTACAATGAGCAGTTCTTC; cdr3_aa: CSALAGSYNEQFF
clone_size: -; v_call: TRBV30; j_call: TRBJ2-5; d_call: TRBD1; cdr3_nt: TGTGCCTGGAAAGGGGACAGGGAGGAGGAGACCCAGTACTTC; cdr3_aa: CAWKGDREEETQYF
clone_size: many; v_call: TRBV28; j_call: TRBJ2-7; d_call: TRBD1; cdr3_nt: TGTGCCAGCAGACCTTCCCGAGCGGACAGGCAGAACTTC; cdr3_aa: CASRPSRADRQNF
clone_size: -; v_call: TRBV5-1; j_call: TRBJ2-7; d_call: -; cdr3_nt: TGCGCCAGCAGCTTAGGCCCAGCCGGCACCTACGAGCAGTACTTC; cdr3_aa: CASSLGPAGTYEQYF
clone_size: few; v_call: TRBV27; j_call: TRBJ2-3; d_call: TRBD1; cdr3_nt: TGTGCCAGCAGTTTAGGACAGGGGGGAGATACGCAGTATTTT; cdr3_aa: CASSLGQGGDTQYF
clone_size: -; v_call: TRBV20-1; j_call: TRBJ2-5; d_call: TRBD2; cdr3_nt: TGCAGTGCCGAAAGCGGGCGGGGGGGCCGTTCAATCCAAGAGACCCAGTACTTC; cdr3_aa: CSAESGRGGRSIQETQYF
clone_size: -; v_call: TRBV13; j_call: TRBJ2-7; d_call: -; cdr3_nt: TGTGCCACAGCCCGGGGGGCTGGGGACTCCGAGCAGTACTTC; cdr3_aa: CATARGAGDSEQYF
clone_size: few; v_call: TRBV11-2; j_call: TRBJ2-7; d_call: -; cdr3_nt: TGTGCCAGCAGCCCGGGGGGCCTGCCCTACGAGCAGTACTTC; cdr3_aa: CASSPGGLPYEQYF
clone_size: few; v_call: TRBV30; j_call: TRBJ2-5; d_call: -; cdr3_nt: TGTGCCTGGAGTGTAACCACTAGCCGGAGAGAGACCCAGTACTTC; cdr3_aa: CAWSVTTSRRETQYF
clone_size: few; v_call: TRBV19; j_call: TRBJ2-1; d_call: TRBD2; cdr3_nt: TGTGCCAGTGGTATAGCGGGTTTCAATGAGCAGTTCTTC; cdr3_aa: CASGIAGFNEQFF
clone_size: -; v_call: TRBV30; j_call: TRBJ1-1; d_call: -; cdr3_nt: TGTGCCTGGAGGTGGGGGAACACTGAAGCTTTCTTT; cdr3_aa: CAWRWGNTEAFF
clone_size: -; v_call: TRBV25-1; j_call: TRBJ2-3; d_call: TRBD2; cdr3_nt: TGTGCCAGCAGTGAGTTAGCGGGAGCCCCCGGGGATACGCAGTATTTT; cdr3_aa: CASSELAGAPGDTQYF
clone_size: few; v_call: TRBV6-1; j_call: TRBJ2-5; d_call: -; cdr3_nt: TGTGCCAGCAGTCTACAGGGACGGGAGACCCAGTACTTC; cdr3_aa: CASSLQGRETQYF
clone_size: -; v_call: TRBV5-6; j_call: TRBJ1-6; d_call: -; cdr3_nt: TGTGCCAGCAGCCTTCGTGGCCATAATTCACCCCTCCACTTT; cdr3_aa: CASSLRGHNSPLHF
clone_size: few; v_call: TRBV6-5; j_call: TRBJ2-7; d_call: TRBD2; cdr3_nt: TGTGCCAGCAGCCAACCACTAGCGTCCGCCTACGAGCAGTACTTC; cdr3_aa: CASSQPLASAYEQYF
clone_size: -; v_call: TRBV6-6; j_call: TRBJ2-5; d_call: -; cdr3_nt: TGTGCCAGCAGTCCAGGGGAAGAGACCCAGTACTTC; cdr3_aa: CASSPGEETQYF
clone_size: many; v_call: TRBV7-6; j_call: TRBJ1-1; d_call: TRBD1; cdr3_nt: TGTGCCAGCAGCTTGGGACAGGGGGCCCCTATGAACACTGAAGCTTTCTTT; cdr3_aa: CASSLGQGAPMNTEAFF
clone_size: few; v_call: TRBV20-1; j_call: TRBJ2-5; d_call: TRBD1; cdr3_nt: TGCAGTGCAGACTGGGACAGTCAAGAGACCCAGTACTTC; cdr3_aa: CSADWDSQETQYF
clone_size: -; v_call: TRBV2; j_call: TRBJ2-2; d_call: -; cdr3_nt: TGTGCCAGCAGTGAACAGTCCGGGGAGCTGTTTTTT; cdr3_aa: CASSEQSGELFF
clone_size: few; v_call: TRBV7-9; j_call: TRBJ2-1; d_call: TRBD2; cdr3_nt: TGTGCCAGCAGCTTAGCGGGACTAGCTGCAAGCTCCTACAATGAGCAGTTCTTC; cdr3_aa: CASSLAGLAASSYNEQFF
clone_size: many; v_call: TRBV11-2; j_call: TRBJ2-4; d_call: -; cdr3_nt: TGTGCCAGCAGCGTGTCGGCCAAAAACATTCAGTACTTC; cdr3_aa: CASSVSAKNIQYF
clone_size: many; v_call: TRBV7-3; j_call: TRBJ1-3; d_call: -; cdr3_nt: TGTGCCAGCAGCCCGGGCAGGCAGAGCTCTGAAAACACCATATATTTT; cdr3_aa: CASSPGRQSSENTIYF
clone_size: few; v_call: TRBV30; j_call: TRBJ1-6; d_call: -; cdr3_nt: TGTGCCTGGACCCGGGGAGACCCTCGGGAAAATTCACCCCTCCACTTT; cdr3_aa: CAWTRGDPRENSPLHF
clone_size: -; v_call: TRBV11-2; j_call: TRBJ1-1; d_call: TRBD1; cdr3_nt: TGTGCCAGCAGCCCAGGGACAGGGAGGAACACTGAAGCTTTCTTT; cdr3_aa: CASSPGTGRNTEAFF
clone_size: -; v_call: TRBV5-1; j_call: TRBJ1-4; d_call: -; cdr3_nt: TGCGCCAGCAGTTTCGACACCCCTAATGAAAAACTGTTTTTT; cdr3_aa: CASSFDTPNEKLFF
clone_size: -; v_call: TRBV12-3/TRBV12-4; j_call: TRBJ2-1; d_call: TRBD2; cdr3_nt: TGTGCCAGCAGTTTAGCCTCAGCGGGAGCGGCCTACAATGAGCAGTTCTTC; cdr3_aa: CASSLASAGAAYNEQFF
clone_size: -; v_call: TRBV2; j_call: TRBJ2-2; d_call: TRBD2; cdr3_nt: TGTGCCAGCAGGGAGCGGGAGACCGGGGAGCTGTTTTTT; cdr3_aa: CASRERETGELFF
clone_size: -; v_call: TRBV6-6; j_call: TRBJ2-3; d_call: -; cdr3_nt: TGTGCCAGCAGTTCCGGGACCAACACAGATACGCAGTATTTT; cdr3_aa: CASSSGTNTDTQYF
clone_size: few; v_call: TRBV11-2; j_call: TRBJ2-1; d_call: TRBD2; cdr3_nt: TGTGCCAGCAGCCATCTCCGGGGGAGGGCCTACAATGAGCAGTTCTTC; cdr3_aa: CASSHLRGRAYNEQFF
clone_size: few; v_call: TRBV18; j_call: TRBJ1-1; d_call: -; cdr3_nt: TGTGCCAGCTCACCCGGGGGGGGCGGGCGCACTGAAGCTTTCTTT; cdr3_aa: CASSPGGGGRTEAFF
clone_size: -; v_call: TRBV6-5; j_call: TRBJ2-2; d_call: -; cdr3_nt: TGTGCCAGCAGTTACAATCGGCGGACGAACACCGGGGAGCTGTTTTTT; cdr3_aa: CASSYNRRTNTGELFF
clone_size: -; v_call: TRBV18; j_call: TRBJ2-5; d_call: TRBD2; cdr3_nt: TGTGCCAGCTCACCACTAGCGGGAGCGAGAGAGACCCAGTACTTC; cdr3_aa: CASSPLAGARETQYF
clone_size: -; v_call: TRBV9; j_call: TRBJ2-3; d_call: -; cdr3_nt: TGTGCCAGCAGCGTAGAGGCAGGGACAATCACAGATACGCAGTATTTT; cdr3_aa: CASSVEAGTITDTQYF